The 11 T cell receptor beta chains below come from one sample, sequenced in a study of shared clonotypes between healthy human individuals. Measured with immunoSEQ multiplex PCR; TCRdb has only the in-frame clones, and not every one. In the table there are about 2.3 million clones, 85% to 95% of which are singletons. Sequencing was carried out using naive CD4+ T cells from PBMCs. As to subset: CD45RA+ positively selected. All receptors come from a man aged 18-30 years in good health. Some clones in this sample may be carry-over from other donors' samples.

This sequence joins TRBV9 and TRBJ1-3; D is ambiguous. V lost 2 bases, J lost 2 bases, and 8 bases lay in between. This CDR3 spans 14 amino acids. Looked up from germline, CDR1 is SGDLS and CDR2 is YYNGEE. The CDR3 region is CASSVPGAGNTIYF. For the CDR3, the DNA is TGTGCCAGCAGCGTGCCCGGGGCTGGAAACACCATATATTTT.

This clone is a singleton in its sample. This chain connects TRBV4-1 to TRBJ1-3; 10 bases fit TRBD1. This CDR3 region has 17 residues. Germline assignment: CDR1 MGHRA and CDR2 YSYEKL. With 2 bases clipped from V and 1 base from J, the junction kept 5 bases outside the gene matches. The DNA of the CDR3 is TGCGCCAGCAGCCAACCGGGACAGGGGAGGTCTGGAAACACCATATATTTT. Its protein is CASSQPGQGRSGNTIYF.

The V and J genes are TRBV4-1 and TRBJ2-1; 13 positions agree with TRBD2. The CDR3 loop spans 19 amino acids. V lost 2 bases, J lost 5 bases, and 12 bases stayed unmatched. Germline lookup yields CDR1 MGHRA and CDR2 YSYEKL. DNA for the CDR3: TGCGCCAGCAGCCAACCTGGACTAGCGGGAGCACGGGTGAACAATGAGCAGTTCTTC. Protein product: CASSQPGLAGARVNNEQFF.

This chain links TRBV7-2 with TRBJ1-5; D is uncertain. The CDR3 loop spans 16 amino acids. CDR1 and CDR2 from the germline V gene are SGHTA and FQGNSA. The V end lost 4 bases, the J end lost 7 bases, and 20 bases lay between the germline ends. Here the CDR3 DNA reads TGTGCCAGCAGCTCTATTGCTTCCTCGGGTGGGCAGCCCCAGCATTTT. As protein: CASSSIASSGGQPQHF.

The CDR3: CASSHTQVGTLGETQYF. In DNA form, the CDR3 reads TGTGCCAGCAGCCATACCCAAGTAGGGACTCTGGGGGAGACCCAGTACTTC. This rearrangement joins TRBV4-2 to TRBJ2-5; the D gene is possibly TRBD2 (6 bases). Deletions cut 3 bases from V and 5 bases from J, with 22 bases between. Germline V CDR1 and CDR2: LGHNA, YNFKEQ. The CDR3 consists of 17 residues.

The rearrangement uses TRBV11-2 and TRBJ2-2; 11 nucleotides line up with TRBD2. After removal of 4 bases from V and 7 bases from J, the junction contained 5 bases not matched to a gene. CDR3 length equals 15 residues. The germline V gene encodes CDR1 SGHAT and CDR2 FQNNGV. In DNA form, the CDR3 reads TGTGCCAGCAGCTACTTCGGGACTAGCGGCGGGGAGCTGTTTTTT. Its translation is CASSYFGTSGGELFF.

As concerns this clone: Other DNA sequences in the same sample also yield this CDR3. The V and J genes are TRBV30 and TRBJ1-1, with no clear D. The V end lost 0 bases, the J end lost 3 bases, and 8 bases lay between the germline ends. This CDR3 is built from 13 residues. The germline V gene has CDR1 GTSNPN and CDR2 SVGIG (reference sequence). The CDR3, as DNA: TGTGCCTGGAGTGTACGAAGGGACACTGAAGCTTTCTTT. Translating it yields CAWSVRRDTEAFF.

The rearrangement uses TRBV11-2 and TRBJ2-3; 8 nucleotides line up with TRBD1. CDR1 and CDR2 from the germline V gene are SGHAT and FQNNGV. This CDR3 comprises 18 residues. V lost 3 bases to trimming and J lost 4 bases; unmatched junction nucleotides: 15. CDR3 sequence: CASSFPALRQGWADTQYF. CDR3 sequence (DNA): TGTGCCAGCAGCTTCCCTGCACTTCGACAGGGGTGGGCAGATACGCAGTATTTT.

The CDR3, as DNA: TGTGCCAGCAGTTTGGGCGTTAACCGGGGGCTCCGTGAAAAACTGTTTTTT. Amino acid sequence: CASSLGVNRGLREKLFF. The chain is built from TRBV28 and TRBJ1-4; the D gene is possibly TRBD1 (6 bases). The V and J ends lost 3 bases and 7 bases respectively, with 21 bases between them. The CDR3 loop spans 17 amino acids. The germline gives CDR1 MDHEN, CDR2 SYDVKM.

This sequence joins TRBV4-2 and TRBJ2-1; tentative D call: TRBD2 (5 bases). Per the germline V gene, CDR1 is LGHNA and CDR2 is YNFKEQ. Trimming cost V 0 bases and J 1 base, with 13 bases left between them. The CDR3 consists of 17 residues. The chain's CDR3 is CASSQDLGGLSYNEQFF. CDR3 nucleotide sequence: TGTGCCAGCAGCCAAGATCTGGGCGGGCTATCCTACAATGAGCAGTTCTTC.

This rearrangement joins TRBV6-6 to TRBJ2-7; the match to TRBD1 covers 7 bases. The J segment lost 6 bases and the V segment lost 7 bases, leaving 6 bases of the junction unmatched. CDR3 length: 12 amino acids. Germline CDR1 reads MNHNY; CDR2 reads SVGAGI (reference sequence). The CDR3 sequence is CASTLTGVEQYF. CDR3 nucleotide sequence: TGTGCCAGCACCCTAACAGGGGTCGAGCAGTACTTC.